These 9 T cell receptor beta chains originate from one sample sequenced in a study of cytotoxic CD8 clonotypes in ibrutinib-treated CLL. The table came from immunoSEQ multiplex PCR; TCRdb's copy has only in-frame clones and leaves some out. The table has over 130,000 clones, around 82% seen once. The specimen was PBMCs, collected after 36 months of ibrutinib treatment. Source of these receptors: a human donor with chronic lymphocytic leukemia.

This clone occurred a few times. The V and J genes are TRBV6-5 and TRBJ2-1; D gene unclear. The CDR3 spans 11 residues. V lost 2 bases, J lost 8 bases, and 4 bases lay in between. CDR1 is MNHEY, CDR2 SVGAGI, per germline. The CDR3 loop is CASSYRYEQFF. The CDR3 DNA reads TGTGCCAGCAGTTACCGTTATGAGCAGTTCTTC.

This chain joins TRBV18 and TRBJ2-1; 8 nucleotides agree with TRBD1. Germline-derived CDR1 and CDR2 are KGHSH and LQKENI. The CDR3 is 17 amino acids. The V and J ends lost 3 bases and 6 bases, in that order; junction bases with no gene match: 13. The CDR3 DNA reads as TGTGCCAGCTCACCGAACTACGCCCGGGACAGGTTCAATGAGCAGTTCTTC. Translating it yields CASSPNYARDRFNEQFF.

The chain links TRBV4-1 to TRBJ2-3; 8 nucleotides line up with TRBD2. After removal of 0 bases from V and 0 bases from J, the junction contained 11 bases not matched to a gene. The CDR3 is 19 amino acids. Per germline, CDR1 MGHRA and CDR2 YSYEKL. In nucleotides, the CDR3 is TGCGCCAGCAGCCAAGAAAGGGGACGGGAGGGCCTAAGCACAGATACGCAGTATTTT. This gives the protein CASSQERGREGLSTDTQYF.

This chain joins TRBV5-4 and TRBJ2-7; 8 bases map to TRBD1. Germline-derived CDR1 and CDR2 are SGHNT and YYREEE (reference sequence). The CDR3 extends over 13 amino acids. J lost 3 bases, V lost 4 bases, and 3 bases had no gene match. CDR3 region: CASSGGQVYEQYF. The DNA of the CDR3 is TGTGCCAGCAGCGGGGGACAGGTCTACGAGCAGTACTTC.

The chain couples TRBV6-1 to TRBJ2-4; no clear D. V was cut by 7 bases and J by 1 base, with 8 bases left in between. The CDR3 sequence is 13 residues long. Germline V lookup: CDR1 MNHNS, CDR2 SASEGT. The CDR3 nucleotides are TGTGCCAGCACCCCGGTGGCCAAAAACATTCAGTACTTC. Its protein product is CASTPVAKNIQYF.

About this clone: Its ends do not fully match the called genes, so a read error is possible. The V gene is TRBV5-1, the J gene TRBJ2-5; 8 nucleotides match TRBD1. CDR3 length: 12 amino acids. Per the germline V gene, CDR1 is SGHRS and CDR2 is YFSETQ. CDR3 sequence (DNA): TGCGCCAGCAGTTTTCAGGGGGCCCTCCCCGACTTC. Its translation: CASSFQGALPDF.

The genes are TRBV6-4 and TRBJ1-4, with a possible D match to TRBD1 (5 bases). Trimming left V 5 bases short and J 4 bases short, with 14 bases between. The CDR3 spans 15 residues. CDR1 MRHNA and CDR2 SNTAGT come from the germline V gene. The DNA for the CDR3 is TGTGCCAGCAGTCCGGGGACTGCCTATAATGAAAAACTGTTTTTT. Translation: CASSPGTAYNEKLFF.

J is TRBJ2-5 and V is TRBV6-5; a weak D match, TRBD2 (5 bases). Germline values: CDR1 MNHEY, CDR2 SVGAGI. Trimming pared 4 bases from V and 2 bases from J, leaving 17 bases between. The CDR3 sequence is 16 residues long. This CDR3 is CASSSISGKKQETQYF. CDR3 sequence (DNA): TGTGCCAGCAGTTCCATTTCGGGGAAAAAACAAGAGACCCAGTACTTC.

V usage is TRBV4-1 and J usage is TRBJ2-7; possible D gene TRBD1, 6 bases. The CDR3 sequence is 14 residues long. The V end was cut by 1 base, the J end by 3 bases, with 10 bases between. The V gene's germline CDR1 is MGHRA and CDR2 YSYEKL. This CDR3 is CASSQAQGNYEQYF. The CDR3 DNA reads as TGCGCCAGCAGCCAAGCGCAGGGGAACTACGAGCAGTACTTC.